The 3 T cell receptor beta chains presented below share a single source sample, sequenced in a study of T cells after yellow fever vaccination. MiXCR was run by TCRdb on the 5' RACE reads, yielding one entry per CDR3 protein. The sample contains over 65,000 distinct CDR3 sequences, roughly 13% of which appear only once. The material sequenced was CD8+ T cells not binding an NS4B(214-222) dextramer, sorted from PBMCs, taken approximately 22 days after the first yellow fever vaccination. Source of these receptors: a man aged 18 to 30 who received the YFV17D yellow fever vaccine.

This clonotype was seen a handful of times. The chain is built from TRBV5-1 and TRBJ1-1; 8 positions match TRBD1. Germline CDR1 reads SGHRS; CDR2 reads YFSETQ. CDR3 length: 16 amino acids. V lost 2 bases, J lost 4 bases, and 10 bases stayed unmatched. CDR3 loop: CASSLLTGEKGTEAFF. The CDR3 DNA follows: TGCGCCAGCAGCTTACTGACAGGGGAGAAGGGCACTGAAGCTTTCTTT.

V usage is TRBV29-1 and J usage is TRBJ2-7, with D tentatively TRBD1 (6 bases). Germline V gives CDR1 SQVTM, CDR2 ANQGSEA. Trimming left V 5 bases short and J 0 bases short, with 17 bases between. The CDR3 contains 15 residues. CDR3 DNA: TGCAGCGTTACCGGGACACTTAGATTCTCCTACGAGCAGTACTTC. The encoded protein is CSVTGTLRFSYEQYF.

V is TRBV20-1 and J is TRBJ2-1; TRBD2 aligns across 8 bases. With 0 bases clipped from V and 0 bases from J, the junction kept 10 bases outside the gene matches. This CDR3 contains 18 residues. Germline V lookup: CDR1 DFQATT, CDR2 SNEGSKA (reference sequence). CDR3 protein: CSARDPSGGSLSYNEQFF. In DNA, the CDR3 is TGCAGTGCTAGAGATCCCAGCGGGGGATCACTCTCCTACAATGAGCAGTTCTTC.